Listed below are T cell receptor beta chains from one sample, sequenced in a study of CD8+ T cells in alopecia areata. Libraries were prepared by immunoSEQ multiplex PCR; TCRdb keeps only in-frame clonotypes and omits some of them. The sample has just over 150,000 clones, under 60% seen once. The sample in question was CD8+ T cells sorted from blood, obtained at week 0. These receptors all come from a human donor with alopecia areata. CDR3s include the opening cysteine and the closing phenylalanine or tryptophan. The D gene is left open where the match is weak. Clone size appears in some rows only: once, few, many, or a class for an expanded clone.

NA,TRBV5-1,NA,TRBJ2-7,CASSLNSYEQYF,TGCGCCAGCAGCTTGAACTCCTACGAGCAGTACTTC
NA,TRBV14,NA,TRBJ1-1,CASSQAGSTEAFF,TGTGCCAGCAGCCAAGCAGGGTCCACTGAAGCTTTCTTT
NA,TRBV29-1,TRBD1,TRBJ2-7,CSARDRGMYEQYF,TGCAGCGCCCGGGACAGAGGGATGTACGAGCAGTACTTC
once,TRBV30,NA,TRBJ1-2,CAWSGAVGGYTF,TGTGCCTGGAGCGGCGCTGTGGGAGGCTACACCTTC
NA,TRBV29-1,NA,TRBJ2-3,CSVEDTSFTDTQYF,TGCAGCGTTGAAGATACTAGCTTTACAGATACGCAGTATTTT
NA,TRBV30,TRBD2,TRBJ2-3,CACTTGLAGGASTDTQYF,TGTGCCTGCACAACGGGACTAGCGGGGGGCGCTAGCACAGATACGCAGTATTTT
NA,TRBV29-1,TRBD1,TRBJ2-7,CSVEDTTGVEYEQYF,TGCAGCGTTGAGGACACAACAGGGGTCGAGTACGAGCAGTACTTC
once,TRBV5-6,TRBD1,TRBJ2-5,CASSSNRGRETQYF,TGTGCCAGCAGCTCAAACAGGGGACGAGAGACCCAGTACTTC
few,TRBV14,NA,TRBJ2-7,CASSQEPGSSYEQYF,TGTGCCAGCAGCCAAGAGCCAGGCAGCTCCTACGAGCAGTACTTC
few,TRBV25-1,TRBD1,TRBJ2-1,CASSVDDRVDLNEQFF,TGTGCCAGCAGTGTGGACGACAGGGTGGATTTGAATGAGCAGTTCTTC
few,TRBV4-3,NA,TRBJ1-1,CASSQGAPRTALNTEAFF,TGCGCCAGCAGCCAAGGCGCCCCCCGGACAGCCTTGAACACTGAAGCTTTCTTT
NA,TRBV6-5,TRBD1,TRBJ1-2,CASSGGTGVGYTF,TGTGCCAGCAGTGGTGGGACAGGGGTTGGCTACACCTTC
few,TRBV11-2,TRBD2,TRBJ2-1,CASRNSGLAGASSYNEQFF,TGTGCCAGCAGGAACTCGGGACTAGCGGGGGCAAGCTCCTACAATGAGCAGTTCTTC
NA,TRBV15,TRBD2,TRBJ2-1,CASRGDSYNEQFF,TGTGCCAGCCGGGGGGACTCTTACAATGAGCAGTTCTTC
NA,TRBV6-1,NA,TRBJ1-5,CASSEGRFQPQHF,TGTGCCAGCAGTGAAGGCCGCTTCCAGCCCCAGCATTTT
NA,TRBV13,TRBD1,TRBJ1-1,CASSLGRTGDTEAFF,TGTGCCAGCAGCTTAGGGCGGACAGGGGACACTGAAGCTTTCTTT
NA,TRBV30,NA,TRBJ2-1,CAWSGTPGARDYNEQFF,TGTGCCTGGAGCGGCACTCCCGGGGCTAGAGACTACAATGAGCAGTTCTTC
NA,TRBV27,NA,TRBJ2-1,CASSLAGFDEQFF,TGTGCCAGCAGTTTAGCGGGGTTCGATGAGCAGTTCTTC
NA,TRBV27,NA,TRBJ1-1,CASSWGGTEAFF,TGTGCCAGCAGTTGGGGGGGAACTGAAGCTTTCTTT
NA,TRBV4-3,TRBD2,TRBJ2-1,CASSQTSGYNEQFF,TGCGCCAGCAGCCAGACTAGCGGATACAATGAGCAGTTCTTC
NA,TRBV30,TRBD1,TRBJ2-7,CAWSGGTVLSEQYF,TGTGCCTGGAGTGGAGGGACAGTTCTGAGCGAGCAGTACTTC
NA,TRBV4-1,TRBD1,TRBJ2-3,CASSHGTGFSTDTQYF,TGCGCCAGCAGCCACGGGACAGGATTTTCCACAGATACGCAGTATTTT
few,TRBV7-9,TRBD1,TRBJ2-3,CASSQQGLDTQYF,TGTGCCAGCAGCCAACAGGGGTTGGATACGCAGTATTTT
once,TRBV7-2,NA,TRBJ1-1,CASSHKGMSSTEAFF,TGTGCCAGCAGCCATAAAGGGATGTCTTCCACTGAAGCTTTCTTT
NA,TRBV9,TRBD1,TRBJ1-1,CASSAPRDRGIEAFF,TGTGCCAGCAGCGCCCCCCGGGACAGGGGCATTGAAGCTTTCTTT
NA,TRBV27,TRBD2,TRBJ2-7,CLAGVGPEQYF,TGCCTAGCGGGGGTAGGTCCCGAGCAGTACTTC
NA,TRBV25-1,NA,TRBJ1-5,CASSEIRSNQPQHF,TGTGCCAGCAGTGAAATCCGGAGCAATCAGCCCCAGCATTTT
NA,TRBV29-1,TRBD1,TRBJ2-2,CSVDTEDREFSGELFF,TGCAGCGTTGATACCGAGGACAGGGAATTTTCCGGGGAGCTGTTTTTT
NA,TRBV13,NA,TRBJ2-5,CASSLGGLGETQYF,TGTGCCAGCAGCTTAGGAGGGTTGGGAGAGACCCAGTACTTC